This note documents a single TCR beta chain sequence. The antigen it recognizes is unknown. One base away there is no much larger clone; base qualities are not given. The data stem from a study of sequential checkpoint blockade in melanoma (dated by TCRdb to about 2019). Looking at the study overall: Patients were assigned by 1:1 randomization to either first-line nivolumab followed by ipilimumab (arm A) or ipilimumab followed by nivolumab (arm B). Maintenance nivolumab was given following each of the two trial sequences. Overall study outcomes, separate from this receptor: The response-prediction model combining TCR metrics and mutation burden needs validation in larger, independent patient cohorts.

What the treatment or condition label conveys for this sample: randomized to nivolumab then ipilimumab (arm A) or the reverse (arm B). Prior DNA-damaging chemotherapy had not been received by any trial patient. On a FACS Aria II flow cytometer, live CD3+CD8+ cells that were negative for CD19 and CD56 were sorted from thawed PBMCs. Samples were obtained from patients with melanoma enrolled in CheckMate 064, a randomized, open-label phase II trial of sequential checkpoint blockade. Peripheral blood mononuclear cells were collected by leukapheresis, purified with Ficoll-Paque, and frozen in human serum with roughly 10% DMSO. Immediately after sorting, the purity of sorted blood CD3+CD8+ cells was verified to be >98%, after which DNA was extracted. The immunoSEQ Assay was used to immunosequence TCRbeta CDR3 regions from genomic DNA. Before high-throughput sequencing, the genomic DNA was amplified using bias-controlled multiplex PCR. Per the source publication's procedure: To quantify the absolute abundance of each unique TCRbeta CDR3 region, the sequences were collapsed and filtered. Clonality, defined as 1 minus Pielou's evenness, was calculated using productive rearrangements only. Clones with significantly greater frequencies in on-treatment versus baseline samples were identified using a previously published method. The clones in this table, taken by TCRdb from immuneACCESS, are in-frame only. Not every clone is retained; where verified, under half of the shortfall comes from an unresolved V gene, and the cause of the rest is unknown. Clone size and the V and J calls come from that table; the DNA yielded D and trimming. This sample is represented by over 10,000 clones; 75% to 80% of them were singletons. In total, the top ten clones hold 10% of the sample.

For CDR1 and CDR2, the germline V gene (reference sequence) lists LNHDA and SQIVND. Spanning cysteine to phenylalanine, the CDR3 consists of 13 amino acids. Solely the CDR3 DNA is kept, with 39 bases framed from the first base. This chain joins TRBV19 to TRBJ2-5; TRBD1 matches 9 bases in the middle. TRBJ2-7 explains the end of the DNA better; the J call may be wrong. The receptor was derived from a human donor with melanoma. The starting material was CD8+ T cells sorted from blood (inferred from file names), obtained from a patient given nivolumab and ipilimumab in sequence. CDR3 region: CASSYRGLDEQYF. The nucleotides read TGTGCCAGTAGTTACAGGGGGCTGGACGAGCAGTACTTC.